The sequence of this TCR beta chain was determined in a study of vaccination and CD4 T cells after COVID-19. With the Oncomine TCR Beta short-read assay, DNA from cultured CD4+ T cells was sequenced. A single record per CDR3 protein comes from TCRdb applying MiXCR to the PCR reads. The data show 15,000 to 20,000 distinct CDR3 sequences, with approximately 70% seen just once and 17% held by the top ten. Concerning this clonotype: What it binds is unknown.

The treatment is: roughly 10-day PBMC culture with coronavirus spike peptide pools or control peptides (ViraFEST assay). The V end was cut by 7 bases, the J end by 5 bases, with 7 bases between. Germline CDR1 KGHDR, CDR2 SFDVKD. The CDR3 consists of 11 residues. This TCR was recovered from a human donor who had recovered from COVID-19. The sequenced sample was CD4+ T cells from blood, cultured in vitro. The chain combines TRBV24-1 with TRBJ2-5, with D hard to call. CDR3 amino acids: CATSFGETQYF. CDR3 in DNA: TGTGCCACCAGCTTTGGGGAGACCCAGTACTTC.